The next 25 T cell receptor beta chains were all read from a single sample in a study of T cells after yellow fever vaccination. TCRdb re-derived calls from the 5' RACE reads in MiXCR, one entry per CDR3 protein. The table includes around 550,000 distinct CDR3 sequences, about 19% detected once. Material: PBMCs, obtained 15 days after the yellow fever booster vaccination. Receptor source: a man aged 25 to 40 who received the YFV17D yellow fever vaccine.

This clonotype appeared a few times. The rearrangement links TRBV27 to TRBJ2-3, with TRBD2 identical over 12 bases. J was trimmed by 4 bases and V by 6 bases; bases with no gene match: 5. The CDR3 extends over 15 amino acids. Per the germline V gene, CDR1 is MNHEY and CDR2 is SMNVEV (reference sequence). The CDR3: CASRRLAGDPDTQYF. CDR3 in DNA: TGTGCCAGCAGACGACTAGCGGGAGATCCAGATACGCAGTATTTT.

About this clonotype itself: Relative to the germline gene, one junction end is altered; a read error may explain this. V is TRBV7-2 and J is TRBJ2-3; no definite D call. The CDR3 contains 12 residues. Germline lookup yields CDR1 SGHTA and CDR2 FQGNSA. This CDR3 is CAGSFSTDTQYF. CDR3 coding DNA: TGTGCCGGCAGCTTTTCAACCGATACGCAGTATTTT. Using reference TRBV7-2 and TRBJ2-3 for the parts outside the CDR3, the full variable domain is GAGVSQSPSNKVTEKGKDVELRCDPISGHTALYWYRQSLGQGLEFLIYFQGNSAPDKSGLPSDRFSAERTGGSVSTLTIQRTQQEDSAVYLCAGSFSTDTQYFGPGTRLTVL.

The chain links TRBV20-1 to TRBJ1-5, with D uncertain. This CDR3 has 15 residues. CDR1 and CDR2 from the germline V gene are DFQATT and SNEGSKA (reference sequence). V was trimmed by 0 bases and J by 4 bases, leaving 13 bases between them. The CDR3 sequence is CSARDSGHRNQPQHF. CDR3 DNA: TGCAGTGCTAGAGATAGTGGGCACAGAAATCAGCCCCAGCATTTT.

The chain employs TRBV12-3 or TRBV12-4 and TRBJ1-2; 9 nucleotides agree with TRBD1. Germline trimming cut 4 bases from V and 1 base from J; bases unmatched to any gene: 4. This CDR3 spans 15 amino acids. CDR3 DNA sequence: TGTGCCAGCAGTTCCTGGACAGGGGATAACTATGGCTACACCTTC. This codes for CASSSWTGDNYGYTF.

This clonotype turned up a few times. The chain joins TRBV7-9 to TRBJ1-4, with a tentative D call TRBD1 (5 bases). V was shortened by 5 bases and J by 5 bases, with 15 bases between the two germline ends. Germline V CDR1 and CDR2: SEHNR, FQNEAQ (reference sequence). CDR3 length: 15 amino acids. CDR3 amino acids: CASSPSGRGNEKLFF. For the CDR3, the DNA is TGTGCCAGCAGCCCCTCGGGAAGGGGCAATGAAAAACTGTTTTTT.

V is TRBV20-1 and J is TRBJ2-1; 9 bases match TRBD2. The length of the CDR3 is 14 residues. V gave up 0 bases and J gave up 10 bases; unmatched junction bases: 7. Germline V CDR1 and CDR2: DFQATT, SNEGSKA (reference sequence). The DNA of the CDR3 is TGCAGTGCTAGAGATTGGGCTAGCGGGACAGAGCAGTTCTTC. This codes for CSARDWASGTEQFF.

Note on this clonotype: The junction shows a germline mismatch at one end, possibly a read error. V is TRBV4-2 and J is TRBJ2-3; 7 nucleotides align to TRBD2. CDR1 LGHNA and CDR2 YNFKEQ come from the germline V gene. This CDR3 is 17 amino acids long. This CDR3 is CAGSQSERGRGTDTQYF. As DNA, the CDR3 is TGTGCCGGCAGCCAATCAGAGCGGGGCCGAGGGACAGATACGCAGTATTTT.

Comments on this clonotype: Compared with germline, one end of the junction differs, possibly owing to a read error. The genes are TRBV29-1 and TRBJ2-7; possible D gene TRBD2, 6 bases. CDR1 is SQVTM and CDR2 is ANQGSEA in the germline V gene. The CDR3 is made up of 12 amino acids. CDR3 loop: CSVESGPYEPYF. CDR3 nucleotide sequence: TGCAGCGTCGAGAGCGGGCCCTACGAGCCGTACTTC.

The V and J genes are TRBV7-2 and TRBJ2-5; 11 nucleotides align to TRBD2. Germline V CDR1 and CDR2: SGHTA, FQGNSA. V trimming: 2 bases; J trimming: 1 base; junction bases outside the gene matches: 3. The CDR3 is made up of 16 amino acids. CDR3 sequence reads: CASSLSTSGTQETQYF. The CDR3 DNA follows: TGTGCCAGCAGCTTATCGACTAGCGGGACCCAAGAGACCCAGTACTTC.

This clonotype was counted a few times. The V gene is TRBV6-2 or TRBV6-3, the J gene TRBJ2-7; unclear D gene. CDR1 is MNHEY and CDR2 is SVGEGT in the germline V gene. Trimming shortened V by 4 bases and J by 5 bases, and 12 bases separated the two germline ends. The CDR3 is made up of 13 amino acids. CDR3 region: CASSWRRSDEQYF. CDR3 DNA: TGTGCCAGCAGTTGGAGACGCTCGGACGAGCAGTACTTC.

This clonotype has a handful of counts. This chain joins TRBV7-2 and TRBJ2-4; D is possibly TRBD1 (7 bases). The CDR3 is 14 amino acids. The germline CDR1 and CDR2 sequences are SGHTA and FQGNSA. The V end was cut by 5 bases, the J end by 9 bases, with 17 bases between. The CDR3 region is CASSPRGGDSIQYF. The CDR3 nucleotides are TGTGCCAGCAGCCCCAGAGGAGGGGACAGCATTCAGTACTTC.

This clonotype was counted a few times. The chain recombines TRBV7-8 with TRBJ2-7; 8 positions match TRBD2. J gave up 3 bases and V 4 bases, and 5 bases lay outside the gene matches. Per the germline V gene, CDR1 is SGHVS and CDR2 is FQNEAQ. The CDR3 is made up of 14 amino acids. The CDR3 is CASSSGGVGYEQYF. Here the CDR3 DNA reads TGTGCCAGCAGCTCCGGGGGGGTAGGCTACGAGCAGTACTTC.

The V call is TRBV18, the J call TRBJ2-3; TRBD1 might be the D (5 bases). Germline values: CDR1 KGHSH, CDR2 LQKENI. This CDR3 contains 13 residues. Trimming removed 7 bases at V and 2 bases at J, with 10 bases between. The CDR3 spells CASYRTSTDTQYF. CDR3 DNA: TGTGCCAGCTACAGGACCTCCACAGATACGCAGTATTTT.

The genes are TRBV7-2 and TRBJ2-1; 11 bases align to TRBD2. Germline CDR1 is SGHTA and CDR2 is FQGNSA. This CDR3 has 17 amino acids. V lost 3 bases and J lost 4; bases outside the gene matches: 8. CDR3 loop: CASSFPAGTSGYNEQFF. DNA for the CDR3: TGTGCCAGCAGCTTTCCTGCCGGGACTAGCGGATACAATGAGCAGTTCTTC.

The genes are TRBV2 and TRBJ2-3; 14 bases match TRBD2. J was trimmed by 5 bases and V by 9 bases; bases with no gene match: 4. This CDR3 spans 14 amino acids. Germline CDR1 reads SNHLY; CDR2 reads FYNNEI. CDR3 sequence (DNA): TGTGCCAGTGGACTAGCGGGAGGAATAGATACGCAGTATTTT. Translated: CASGLAGGIDTQYF. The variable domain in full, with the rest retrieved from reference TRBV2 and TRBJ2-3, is EPEVTQTPSHQVTQMGQEVILRCVPISNHLYFYWYRQILGQKVEFLVSFYNNEISEKSEIFDDQFSVERPDGSNFTLKIRSTKLEDSAMYFCASGLAGGIDTQYFGPGTRLTVL.

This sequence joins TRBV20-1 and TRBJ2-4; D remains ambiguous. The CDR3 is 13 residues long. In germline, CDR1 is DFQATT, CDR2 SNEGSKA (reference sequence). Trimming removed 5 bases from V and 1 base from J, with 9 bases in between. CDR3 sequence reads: CSAGNGAKNIQYF. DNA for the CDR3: TGCAGTGCTGGTAATGGCGCCAAAAACATTCAGTACTTC.

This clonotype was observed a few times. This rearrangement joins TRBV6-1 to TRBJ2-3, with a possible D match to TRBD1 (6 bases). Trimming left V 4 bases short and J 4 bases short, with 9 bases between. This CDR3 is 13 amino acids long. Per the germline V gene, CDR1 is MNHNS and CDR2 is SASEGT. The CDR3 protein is CASSVYRADTQYF. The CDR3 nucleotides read TGTGCCAGCAGTGTCTACAGGGCAGATACGCAGTATTTT.

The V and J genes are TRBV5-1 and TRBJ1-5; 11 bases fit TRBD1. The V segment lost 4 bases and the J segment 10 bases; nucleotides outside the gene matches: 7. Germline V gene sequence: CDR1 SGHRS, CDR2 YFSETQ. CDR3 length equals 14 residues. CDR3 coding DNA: TGCGCCAGCAGCCCGGGACAGGGGGTGGTTCCCCAGCATTTT. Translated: CASSPGQGVVPQHF.

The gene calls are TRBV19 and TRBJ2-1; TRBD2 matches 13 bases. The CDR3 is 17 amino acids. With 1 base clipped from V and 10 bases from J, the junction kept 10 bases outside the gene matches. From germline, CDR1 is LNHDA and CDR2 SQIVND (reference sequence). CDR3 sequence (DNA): TGTGCCAGTAGTATAGGCTTATCCGGGACTAGCGGGACGGAGCAGTTCTTC. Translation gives CASSIGLSGTSGTEQFF. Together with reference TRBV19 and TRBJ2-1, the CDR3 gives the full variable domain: DGGITQSPKYLFRKEGQNVTLSCEQNLNHDAMYWYRQDPGQGLRLIYYSQIVNDFQKGDIAEGYSVSREKKESFPLTVTSAQKNPTAFYLCASSIGLSGTSGTEQFFGPGTRLTVL.

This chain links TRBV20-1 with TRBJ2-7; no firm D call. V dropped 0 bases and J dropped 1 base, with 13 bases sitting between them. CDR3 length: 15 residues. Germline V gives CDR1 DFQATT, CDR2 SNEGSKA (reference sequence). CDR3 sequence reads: CSAREVNDGSYEQYF. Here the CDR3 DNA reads TGCAGTGCTAGAGAAGTCAACGACGGGTCCTACGAGCAGTACTTC.

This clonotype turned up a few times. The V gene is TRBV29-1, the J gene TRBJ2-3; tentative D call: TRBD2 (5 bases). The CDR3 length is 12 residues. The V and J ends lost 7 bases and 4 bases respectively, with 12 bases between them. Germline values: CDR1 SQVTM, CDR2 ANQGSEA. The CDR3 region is CSELGGADTQYF. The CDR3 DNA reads TGCAGCGAACTAGGAGGCGCAGATACGCAGTATTTT.

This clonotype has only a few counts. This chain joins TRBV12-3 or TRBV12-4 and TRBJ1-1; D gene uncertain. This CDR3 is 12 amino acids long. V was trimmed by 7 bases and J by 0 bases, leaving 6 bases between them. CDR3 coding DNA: TGTGCCAGCAAGGCGGTGAACACTGAAGCTTTCTTT. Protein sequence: CASKAVNTEAFF.

The CDR3 DNA is TGCGCCAGCAGCTTGGAGGCTAGCGGGCCCGGTGGTAGGACCCAGTACTTC. Its translation: CASSLEASGPGGRTQYF. The chain couples TRBV5-1 to TRBJ2-5; 8 bases map to TRBD2. Trimming took 0 bases from V and 7 from J; bases not matched to a gene: 14. The CDR3 covers 17 residues. Germline-derived CDR1 and CDR2 are SGHRS and YFSETQ.

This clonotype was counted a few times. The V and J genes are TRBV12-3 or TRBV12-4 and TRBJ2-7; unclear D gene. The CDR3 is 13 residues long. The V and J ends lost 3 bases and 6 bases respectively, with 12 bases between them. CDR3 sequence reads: CASSFGSSREQYF. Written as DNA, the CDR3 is TGTGCCAGCAGTTTTGGCTCGTCGCGCGAGCAGTACTTC.

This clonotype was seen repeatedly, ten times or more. The CDR3 loop is CASSLGGENTEAFF. DNA of the CDR3: TGTGCCAGCAGCTTGGGAGGGGAGAACACTGAAGCTTTCTTT. This sequence joins TRBV5-6 and TRBJ1-1, with a possible D match to TRBD1 (5 bases). V lost 0 bases, J lost 1 base, and 7 bases lay in between. The V gene's germline CDR1 is SGHDT and CDR2 YYEEEE. The CDR3 is 14 residues long.